This TCR beta chain is drawn from a study of T cells in Graves' hyperthyroidism and ophthalmopathy. Template material for amplifying TCR beta CDR3 regions consisted of RNA transcripts. The TCR CDR3 was amplified in a first-round RT-PCR using the HTBI primer set. MiXCR was run by TCRdb on the multiplex PCR reads, yielding one entry per CDR3 protein. The data hold around 200,000 distinct CDR3 sequences, with about 18% observed a single time. No ophthalmopathy progression within 18 months constituted stable Graves' hyperthyroidism. With a duration under 2 months, the hyperthyroidism was newly diagnosed in patients aged 18 to 65. Trimming at V came to 5 bases and at J to 1 base, leaving 6 bases not matched to a gene. The germline V gene encodes CDR1 MGHDK and CDR2 SYGVNS. CDR3 length: 15 residues.

The sample taken for sequencing was blood. The receptor comes from a man aged 35 to 55 with Graves' hyperthyroidism. The chain has TRBV25-1 and TRBJ1-1; TRBD1 matches 8 bases. CDR3 loop: CASSTRGRGNTEAFF. CDR3 nucleotides: TGTGCCAGCAGTACCAGGGGGCGTGGGAACACTGAAGCTTTCTTT. Complete variable domain (other parts from reference TRBV25-1 and TRBJ1-1): EADIYQTPRYLVIGTGKKITLECSQTMGHDKMYWYQQDPGMELHLIHYSYGVNSTEKGDLSSESTVSRIRTEHFPLTLESARPSHTSQYLCASSTRGRGNTEAFFGQGTRLTVV.